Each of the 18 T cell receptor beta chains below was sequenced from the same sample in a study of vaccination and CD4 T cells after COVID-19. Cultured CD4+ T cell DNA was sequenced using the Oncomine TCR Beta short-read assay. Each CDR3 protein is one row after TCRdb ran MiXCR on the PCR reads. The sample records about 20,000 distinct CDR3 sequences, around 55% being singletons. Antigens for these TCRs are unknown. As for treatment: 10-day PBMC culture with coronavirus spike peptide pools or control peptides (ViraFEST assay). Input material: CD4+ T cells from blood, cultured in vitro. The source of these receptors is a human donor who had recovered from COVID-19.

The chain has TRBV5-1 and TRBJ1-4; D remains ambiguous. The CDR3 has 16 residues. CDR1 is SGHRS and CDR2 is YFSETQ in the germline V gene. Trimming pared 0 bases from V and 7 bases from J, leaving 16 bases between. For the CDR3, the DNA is TGCGCCAGCAGCTTGGGCTTTGGCACGGAGGGTGAAAAACTGTTTTTT. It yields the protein CASSLGFGTEGEKLFF.

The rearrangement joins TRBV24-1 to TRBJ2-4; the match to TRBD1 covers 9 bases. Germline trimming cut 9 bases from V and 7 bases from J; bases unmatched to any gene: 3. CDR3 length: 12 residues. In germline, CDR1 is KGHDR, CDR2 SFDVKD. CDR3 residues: CATSGQGNIQYF. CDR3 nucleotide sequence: TGTGCCACCTCAGGACAGGGGAACATTCAGTACTTC.

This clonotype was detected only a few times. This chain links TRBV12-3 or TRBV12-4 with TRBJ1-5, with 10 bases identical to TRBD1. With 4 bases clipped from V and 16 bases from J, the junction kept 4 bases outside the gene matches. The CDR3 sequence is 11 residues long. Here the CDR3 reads CASSSGTGEHF. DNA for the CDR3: TGTGCCAGCAGTTCCGGGACAGGGGAACATTTT.

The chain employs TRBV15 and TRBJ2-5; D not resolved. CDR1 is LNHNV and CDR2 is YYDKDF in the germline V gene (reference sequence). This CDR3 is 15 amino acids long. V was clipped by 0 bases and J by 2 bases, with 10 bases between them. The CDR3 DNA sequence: TGTGCCACCAGCAGAGATATAGGCTATCAAGAGACCCAGTACTTC. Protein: CATSRDIGYQETQYF.

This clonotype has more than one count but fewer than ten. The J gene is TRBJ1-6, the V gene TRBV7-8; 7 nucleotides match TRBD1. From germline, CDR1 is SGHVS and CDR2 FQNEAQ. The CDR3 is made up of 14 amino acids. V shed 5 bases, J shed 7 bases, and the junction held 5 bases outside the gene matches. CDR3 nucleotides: TGTGCCAGCAGCGGGGGAGGGGGCAATTCACCCCTCCACTTT. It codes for CASSGGGGNSPLHF.

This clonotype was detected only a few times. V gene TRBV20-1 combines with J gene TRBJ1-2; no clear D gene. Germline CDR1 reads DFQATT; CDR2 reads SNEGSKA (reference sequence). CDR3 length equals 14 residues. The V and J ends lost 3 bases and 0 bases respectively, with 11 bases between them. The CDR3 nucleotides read TGCAGTGCTAGCACTGGCGGTACTAACTATGGCTACACCTTC. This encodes CSASTGGTNYGYTF.

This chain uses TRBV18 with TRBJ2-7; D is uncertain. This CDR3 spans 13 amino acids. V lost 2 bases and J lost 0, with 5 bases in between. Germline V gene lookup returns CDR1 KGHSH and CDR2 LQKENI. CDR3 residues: CASSPWSSYEQYF. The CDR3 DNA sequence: TGTGCCAGCTCACCATGGAGCTCCTACGAGCAGTACTTC.

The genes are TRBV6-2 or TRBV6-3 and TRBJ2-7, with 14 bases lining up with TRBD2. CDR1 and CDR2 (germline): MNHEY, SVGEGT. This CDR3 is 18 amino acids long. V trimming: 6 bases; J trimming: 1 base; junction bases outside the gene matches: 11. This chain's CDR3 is CASSSSGTSGSLSYEQYF. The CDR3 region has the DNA TGTGCCAGCAGCTCCTCCGGGACTAGCGGGAGTCTGTCCTACGAGCAGTACTTC.

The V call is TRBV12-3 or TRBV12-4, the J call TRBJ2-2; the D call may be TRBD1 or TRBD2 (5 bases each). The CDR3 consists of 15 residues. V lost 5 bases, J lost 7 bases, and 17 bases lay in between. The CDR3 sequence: CASSAGWGRSGELFF. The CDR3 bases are TGTGCCAGCAGTGCCGGTTGGGGACGGAGCGGGGAGCTGTTTTTT.

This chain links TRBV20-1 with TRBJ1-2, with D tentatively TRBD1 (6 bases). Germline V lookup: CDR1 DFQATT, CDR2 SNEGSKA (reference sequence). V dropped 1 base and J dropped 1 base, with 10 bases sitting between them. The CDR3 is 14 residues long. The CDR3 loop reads CSARGRGSNYGYTF. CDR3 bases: TGCAGTGCTAGAGGGAGGGGGAGTAACTATGGCTACACCTTC.

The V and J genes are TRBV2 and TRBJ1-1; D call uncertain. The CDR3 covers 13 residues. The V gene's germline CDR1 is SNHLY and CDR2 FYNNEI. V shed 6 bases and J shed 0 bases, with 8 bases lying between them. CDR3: CASRGEVNTEAFF. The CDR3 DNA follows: TGTGCCAGCAGGGGAGAGGTGAACACTGAAGCTTTCTTT.

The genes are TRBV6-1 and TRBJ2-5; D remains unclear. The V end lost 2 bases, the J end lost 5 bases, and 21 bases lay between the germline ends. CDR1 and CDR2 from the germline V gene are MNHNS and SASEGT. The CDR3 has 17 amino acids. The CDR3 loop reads CASSETRQVRIGETQYF. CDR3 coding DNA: TGTGCCAGCAGTGAAACTCGGCAGGTTAGAATCGGTGAGACCCAGTACTTC.

The CDR3 DNA follows: TGCAGTGCTAGGGGGCTATCGCGGGAGTTTTTTGGACAAGAGACCCAGTACTTC. Residues: CSARGLSREFFGQETQYF. The rearrangement joins TRBV20-1 to TRBJ2-5; 7 bases line up with TRBD2. J gave up 2 bases and V 3 bases, and 18 bases lay outside the gene matches. CDR1 is DFQATT and CDR2 is SNEGSKA in the germline V gene (reference sequence). This CDR3 has 18 residues.

The CDR3: CASSSRTFTDTQYF. CDR3 nucleotides: TGTGCCAGCAGCTCGCGGACTTTCACAGATACGCAGTATTTT. V is TRBV7-2 and J is TRBJ2-3; TRBD2 might be the D (5 bases). With 4 bases removed from V and 2 bases from J, the gap between germline ends came to 10 bases. The CDR3 spans 14 residues. CDR1 and CDR2 from the germline V gene are SGHTA and FQGNSA. The variable domain in full, with the rest retrieved from reference TRBV7-2 and TRBJ2-3, is GAGVSQSPSNKVTEKGKDVELRCDPISGHTALYWYRQSLGQGLEFLIYFQGNSAPDKSGLPSDRFSAERTGGSVSTLTIQRTQQEDSAVYLCASSSRTFTDTQYFGPGTRLTVL.

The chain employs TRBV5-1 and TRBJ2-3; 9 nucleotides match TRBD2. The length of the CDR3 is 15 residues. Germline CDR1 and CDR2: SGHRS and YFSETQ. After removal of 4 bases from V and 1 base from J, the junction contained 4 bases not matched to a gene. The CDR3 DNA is TGCGCCAGCAGCCGCCAGCGGGGGGGCACAGATACGCAGTATTTT. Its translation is CASSRQRGGTDTQYF.

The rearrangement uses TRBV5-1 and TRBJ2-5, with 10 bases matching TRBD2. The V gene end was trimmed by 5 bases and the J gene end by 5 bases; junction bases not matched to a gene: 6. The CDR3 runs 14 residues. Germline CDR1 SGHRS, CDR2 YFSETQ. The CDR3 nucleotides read TGCGCCAGCAGGAGGGGACTAGCGATCGAGACCCAGTACTTC. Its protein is CASRRGLAIETQYF.

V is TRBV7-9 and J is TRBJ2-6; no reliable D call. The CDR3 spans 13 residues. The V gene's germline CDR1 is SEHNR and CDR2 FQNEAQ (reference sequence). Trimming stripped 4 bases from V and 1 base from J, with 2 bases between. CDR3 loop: CASSSSGANVLTF. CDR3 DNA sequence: TGTGCCAGCAGCTCTTCTGGGGCCAACGTCCTGACTTTC.

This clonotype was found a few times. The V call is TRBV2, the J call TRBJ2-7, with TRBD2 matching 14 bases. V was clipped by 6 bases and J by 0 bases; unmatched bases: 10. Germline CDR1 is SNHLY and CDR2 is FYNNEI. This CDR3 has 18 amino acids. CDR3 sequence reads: CASRPLRLAGGPSYEQYF. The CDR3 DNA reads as TGTGCCAGCAGACCCCTTCGACTAGCGGGAGGGCCCTCCTACGAGCAGTACTTC.